Listed here are 15 T cell receptor beta chains from one sample, sequenced in a study of blood T cell repertoires in COVID-19. Clones were sequenced by immunoSEQ multiplex PCR, and TCRdb holds only the in-frame ones, with some missing. The data contain about 380,000 clones, roughly 77% of them singletons. The sequenced material came from peripheral blood. Source of these receptors: a human donor with acute or convalescent COVID-19. The donor label of this sample is uncertain.

In this sample, this clone turned up a few times. The CDR3 loop reads CASSLDGGRQRGYNEQFF. For the CDR3, the DNA is TGTGCCAGCAGCTTAGACGGTGGGCGACAGCGGGGGTACAATGAGCAGTTCTTC. The chain uses TRBV11-2 and TRBJ2-1; 8 bases agree with TRBD2. V was clipped by 0 bases and J by 4 bases; unmatched bases: 11. This CDR3 region has 18 residues. From germline, CDR1 is SGHAT and CDR2 FQNNGV.

The V call is TRBV19, the J call TRBJ2-2; D ambiguous. Germline CDR1 is LNHDA and CDR2 is SQIVND (reference sequence). Trimming shortened V by 6 bases and J by 1 base, and 15 bases separated the two germline ends. The CDR3 sequence is 16 residues long. Here the CDR3 DNA reads TGTGCCAGTAGCCCTAAGAACAGCCAGAACACCGGGGAGCTGTTTTTT. This codes for CASSPKNSQNTGELFF. Combining the CDR3 with reference TRBV19 and TRBJ2-2 gives the whole variable domain DGGITQSPKYLFRKEGQNVTLSCEQNLNHDAMYWYRQDPGQGLRLIYYSQIVNDFQKGDIAEGYSVSREKKESFPLTVTSAQKNPTAFYLCASSPKNSQNTGELFFGEGSRLTVL.

The V and J genes are TRBV19 and TRBJ2-7, with 9 bases aligning to TRBD2. With 0 bases clipped from V and 3 bases from J, the junction kept 6 bases outside the gene matches. From germline, CDR1 is LNHDA and CDR2 SQIVND (reference sequence). The CDR3 covers 16 residues. The CDR3 is CASSIDAGSGSYEQYF. For the CDR3, the DNA is TGTGCCAGTAGTATAGATGCTGGTAGCGGGAGCTACGAGCAGTACTTC. The whole variable domain, filled in from reference TRBV19 and TRBJ2-7, reads DGGITQSPKYLFRKEGQNVTLSCEQNLNHDAMYWYRQDPGQGLRLIYYSQIVNDFQKGDIAEGYSVSREKKESFPLTVTSAQKNPTAFYLCASSIDAGSGSYEQYFGPGTRLTVT.

J is TRBJ1-1 and V is TRBV7-2, with 7 bases identical to TRBD1. The CDR3 contains 14 residues. CDR1 is SGHTA and CDR2 is FQGNSA in the germline V gene. The trim removed 3 bases at V and 4 bases at J, leaving 5 bases unmatched. The CDR3 loop is CASSFTGAITEAFF. DNA of the CDR3: TGTGCCAGCAGCTTCACAGGGGCGATCACTGAAGCTTTCTTT.

V is TRBV7-6 and J is TRBJ1-5; D is perhaps TRBD1 (6 bases). CDR3 length equals 13 residues. The germline gives CDR1 SGHVS, CDR2 FNYEAQ. Trimming left V 5 bases short and J 7 bases short, with 12 bases between. The CDR3 DNA sequence: TGTGCCAGCAGCATACAGGGCGGCCAGCCCCAGCATTTT. This gives the protein CASSIQGGQPQHF.

V gene TRBV6-2 or TRBV6-3 combines with J gene TRBJ1-4, with D tentatively TRBD1 (5 bases). CDR3 length equals 11 residues. Trimming left V 5 bases short and J 16 bases short, with 14 bases between. Germline CDR1 reads MNHEY; CDR2 reads SVGEGT. The CDR3 region is CASSQGGLGFF. CDR3 sequence (DNA): TGTGCCAGCAGTCAGGGCGGCCTCGGGTTTTTT.

CDR3 region: CASSLRGRGTEAFF. In nucleotides, the CDR3 is TGTGCCAGCAGTTTGCGGGGGCGTGGGACTGAAGCTTTCTTT. The chain uses TRBV27 and TRBJ1-1; tentatively, D is TRBD1 (6 bases). This CDR3 has 14 residues. Germline loops: CDR1 MNHEY, CDR2 SMNVEV (reference sequence). V lost 3 bases, J lost 5 bases, and 13 bases lay in between.

The V and J genes are TRBV28 and TRBJ1-1; perhaps TRBD1 as D (6 bases). V lost 6 bases, J lost 8 bases, and 7 bases lay in between. This CDR3 has 10 amino acids. Per germline, CDR1 MDHEN and CDR2 SYDVKM. CDR3 amino acids: CASSGQEAFF. The CDR3 nucleotides read TGTGCCAGCAGCGGACAGGAAGCTTTCTTT. The variable domain in full, completed from reference TRBV28 and TRBJ1-1, reads DVKVTQSSRYLVKRTGEKVFLECVQDMDHENMFWYRQDPGLGLRLIYFSYDVKMKEKGDIPEGYSVSREKKERFSLILESASTNQTSMYLCASSGQEAFFGQGTRLTVV.

The chain links TRBV5-1 to TRBJ1-1, with 8 positions matching TRBD1. The CDR3 extends over 15 amino acids. Germline loops: CDR1 SGHRS, CDR2 YFSETQ. V gave up 5 bases and J gave up 1 base; unmatched junction bases: 7. CDR3 coding DNA: TGCGCCAGCAGACGGACCGGGACAGGGAACACTGAAGCTTTCTTT. Translating gives CASRRTGTGNTEAFF. Full variable domain (missing parts from reference TRBV5-1 and TRBJ1-1): KAGVTQTPRYLIKTRGQQVTLSCSPISGHRSVSWYQQTPGQGLQFLFEYFSETQRNKGNFPGRFSGRQFSNSRSEMNVSTLELGDSALYLCASRRTGTGNTEAFFGQGTRLTVV.

This clone was observed a handful of times. V usage is TRBV30 and J usage is TRBJ1-4; 9 bases fit TRBD1. Germline-derived CDR1 and CDR2 are GTSNPN and SVGIG (reference sequence). This CDR3 comprises 14 residues. V was pared by 8 bases and J by 5 bases, with 9 bases of the junction left unmatched. The CDR3 DNA reads TGTGCCGTTCGGGCCGGGACAGGGAATGAAAAACTGTTTTTT. Translating it yields CAVRAGTGNEKLFF.

The chain is built from TRBV2 and TRBJ2-5; a weak D match, TRBD2 (6 bases). Per germline, CDR1 SNHLY and CDR2 FYNNEI. This CDR3 has 15 amino acids. Trimming stripped 2 bases from V and 5 bases from J, with 15 bases between. This CDR3 is CASSEIGGARETQYF. In DNA, the CDR3 is TGTGCCAGCAGTGAAATTGGCGGGGCCCGGGAGACCCAGTACTTC.

V gene TRBV6-5 combines with J gene TRBJ1-3; possibly TRBD1 for D (6 bases). CDR3 size: 16 residues. Germline lookup yields CDR1 MNHEY and CDR2 SVGAGI. The V gene lost 0 bases and the J gene lost 0 bases, with 9 bases spanning the gap. The CDR3 DNA reads as TGTGCCAGCAGTTACTCCCAACAGGGCTCTGGAAACACCATATATTTT. Its protein is CASSYSQQGSGNTIYF.

As regards this clone: Other DNA sequences in this sample translate to the same CDR3. The chain couples TRBV2 to TRBJ2-7; D might be TRBD1 (5 bases). Trimming stripped 5 bases from V and 3 bases from J, with 5 bases between. This CDR3 is 11 amino acids long. Germline V gene data show CDR1 as SNHLY and CDR2 as FYNNEI. In DNA, the CDR3 is TGTGCCAGCAGTAGGGGCTACGAGCAGTACTTC. Translating gives CASSRGYEQYF.

The rearrangement uses TRBV19 and TRBJ2-1, with 14 bases matching TRBD2. With V trimmed by 3 bases and J by 10 bases, 14 bases remained unmatched. The CDR3 has 18 amino acids. CDR1 LNHDA and CDR2 SQIVND come from the germline V gene (reference sequence). CDR3 nucleotides: TGTGCCAGTAGTATGAGACTAGCGGGGGGGTCCCGCCTCGGAGAGCAGTTCTTC. Protein product: CASSMRLAGGSRLGEQFF.

V usage is TRBV4-2 and J usage is TRBJ2-7, with no clear D. Trimming took 4 bases from V and 0 from J, leaving 13 bases between them. The CDR3 has 15 amino acids. Germline CDR1 is LGHNA and CDR2 is YNFKEQ. CDR3 coding DNA: TGTGCCAGCAGCCCGCGACTCCTTAGCTCCTACGAGCAGTACTTC. This sequence encodes CASSPRLLSSYEQYF.